This T cell receptor (beta chain) is drawn from a study of blood T cells in healthy people across ages. Study overall: Every two T cells gave about one barcoded beta molecule via template switching. Study-level points and caveats: The study found more naive CD4+ cells and higher diversity in long-lived than aged donors. Shifts in expanded clonotypes may have been confounded by donor CMV status, which was unknown. Per million T cells, TCR beta diversity dropped roughly linearly as age increased.

Concerning this clonotype: Its target is not known.

The CDR3 is made up of 14 amino acids. The V gene lost 3 bases and the J gene lost 0 bases, with 9 bases spanning the gap. CDR1 is DFQATT, CDR2 SNEGSKA, per germline (reference sequence). For the second PCR, which ran for 7 to 11 cycles, a sample-barcoded 5' primer and a J-beta primer mix were used. TCRdb passed the 5' RACE reads through MiXCR, listing each CDR3 protein once. The table records hundreds of thousands of distinct CDR3 sequences, around two fifths of them present only once. The TCR was taken from an elderly man in good health. The chain joins TRBV20-1 to TRBJ2-1, with unresolved D. The sequencing sample was made of blood. The CDR3 DNA sequence: TGCAGTGCTAGGAGCCATACCTCCTACAATGAGCAGTTCTTC. Translated: CSARSHTSYNEQFF.